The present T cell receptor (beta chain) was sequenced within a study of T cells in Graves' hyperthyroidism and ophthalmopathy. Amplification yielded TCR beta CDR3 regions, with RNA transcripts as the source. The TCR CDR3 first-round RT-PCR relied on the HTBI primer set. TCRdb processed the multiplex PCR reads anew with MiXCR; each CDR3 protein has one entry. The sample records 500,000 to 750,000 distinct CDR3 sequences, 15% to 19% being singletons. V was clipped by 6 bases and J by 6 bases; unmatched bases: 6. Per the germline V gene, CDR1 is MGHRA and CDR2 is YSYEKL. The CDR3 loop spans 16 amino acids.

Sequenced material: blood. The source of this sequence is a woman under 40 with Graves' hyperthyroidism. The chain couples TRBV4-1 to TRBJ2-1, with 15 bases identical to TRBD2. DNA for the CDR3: TGCGCCAGCAGTGGTGGACTAGCGGGAGGGCCCAATGAGCAGTTCTTC. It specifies CASSGGLAGGPNEQFF.